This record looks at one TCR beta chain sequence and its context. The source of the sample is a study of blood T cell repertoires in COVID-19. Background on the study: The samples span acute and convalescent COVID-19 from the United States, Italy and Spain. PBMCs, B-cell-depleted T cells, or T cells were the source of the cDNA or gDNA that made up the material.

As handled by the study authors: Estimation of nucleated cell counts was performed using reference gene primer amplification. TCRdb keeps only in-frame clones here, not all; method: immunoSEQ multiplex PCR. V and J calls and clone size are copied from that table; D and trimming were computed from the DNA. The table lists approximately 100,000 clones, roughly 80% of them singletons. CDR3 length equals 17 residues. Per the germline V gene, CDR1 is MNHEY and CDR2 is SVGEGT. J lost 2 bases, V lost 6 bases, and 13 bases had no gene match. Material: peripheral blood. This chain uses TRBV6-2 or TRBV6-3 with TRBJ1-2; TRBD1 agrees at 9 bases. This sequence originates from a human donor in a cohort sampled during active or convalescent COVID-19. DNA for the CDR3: TGTGCCAGCAGCCAAACCGGGACAGGGTTTTGGAACTATGGCTACACCTTC. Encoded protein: CASSQTGTGFWNYGYTF.